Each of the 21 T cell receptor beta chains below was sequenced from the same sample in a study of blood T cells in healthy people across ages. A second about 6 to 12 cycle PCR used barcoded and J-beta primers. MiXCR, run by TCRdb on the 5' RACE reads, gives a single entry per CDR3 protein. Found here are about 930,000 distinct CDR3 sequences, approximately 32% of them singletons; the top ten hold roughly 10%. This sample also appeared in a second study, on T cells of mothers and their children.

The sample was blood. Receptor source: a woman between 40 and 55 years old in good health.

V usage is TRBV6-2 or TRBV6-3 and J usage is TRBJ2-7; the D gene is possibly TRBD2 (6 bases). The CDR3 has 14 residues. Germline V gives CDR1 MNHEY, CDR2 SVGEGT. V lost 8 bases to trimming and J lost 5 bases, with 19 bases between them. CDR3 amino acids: CASALGGPYNEQYF. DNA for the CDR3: TGTGCCAGCGCCCTCGGGGGACCCTACAACGAGCAGTACTTC.

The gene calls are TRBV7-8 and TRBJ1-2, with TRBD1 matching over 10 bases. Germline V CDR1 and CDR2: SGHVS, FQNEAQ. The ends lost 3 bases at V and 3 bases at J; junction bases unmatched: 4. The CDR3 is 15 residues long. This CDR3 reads CASSFDRGRDYGYTF. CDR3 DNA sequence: TGTGCCAGCAGCTTCGACAGGGGGCGCGACTATGGCTACACCTTC. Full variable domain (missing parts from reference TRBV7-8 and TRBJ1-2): GAGVSQSPRYKVAKRGQDVALRCDPISGHVSLFWYQQALGQGPEFLTYFQNEAQLDKSGLPSDRFFAERPEGSVSTLKIQRTQQEDSAVYLCASSFDRGRDYGYTFGSGTRLTVV.

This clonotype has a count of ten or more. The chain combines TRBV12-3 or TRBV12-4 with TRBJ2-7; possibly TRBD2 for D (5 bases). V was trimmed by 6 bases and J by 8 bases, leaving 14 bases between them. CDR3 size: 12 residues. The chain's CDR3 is CASSAGVGKQYF. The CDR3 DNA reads TGTGCCAGCAGCGCCGGGGTTGGAAAGCAGTACTTC.

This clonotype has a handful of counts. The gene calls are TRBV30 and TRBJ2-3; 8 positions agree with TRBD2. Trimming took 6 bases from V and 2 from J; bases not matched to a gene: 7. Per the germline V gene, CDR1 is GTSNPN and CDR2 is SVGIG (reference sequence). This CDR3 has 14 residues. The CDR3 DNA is TGTGCCTGTACTAGCGGCCTGCCCACAGATACGCAGTATTTT. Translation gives CACTSGLPTDTQYF.

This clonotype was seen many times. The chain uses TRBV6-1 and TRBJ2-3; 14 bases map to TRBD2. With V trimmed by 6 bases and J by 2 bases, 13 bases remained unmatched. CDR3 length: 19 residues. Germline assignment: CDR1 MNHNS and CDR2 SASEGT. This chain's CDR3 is CASSGSGTSGGTFTDTQYF. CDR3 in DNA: TGTGCCAGCAGCGGCTCCGGGACTAGCGGGGGCACCTTCACAGATACGCAGTATTTT.

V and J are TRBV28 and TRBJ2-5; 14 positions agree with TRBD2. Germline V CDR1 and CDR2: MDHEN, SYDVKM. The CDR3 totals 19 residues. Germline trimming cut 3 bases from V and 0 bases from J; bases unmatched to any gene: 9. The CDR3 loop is CASSLGLAGAAYHQETQYF. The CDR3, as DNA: TGTGCCAGCAGTTTGGGACTAGCGGGGGCCGCTTACCACCAAGAGACCCAGTACTTC.

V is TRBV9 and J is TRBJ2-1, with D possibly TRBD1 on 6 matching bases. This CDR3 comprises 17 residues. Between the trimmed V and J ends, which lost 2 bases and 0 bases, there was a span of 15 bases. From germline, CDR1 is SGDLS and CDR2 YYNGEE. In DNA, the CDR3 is TGTGCCAGCAGCGTCAATCGGGACACGGTCTCCTACAATGAGCAGTTCTTC. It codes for CASSVNRDTVSYNEQFF.

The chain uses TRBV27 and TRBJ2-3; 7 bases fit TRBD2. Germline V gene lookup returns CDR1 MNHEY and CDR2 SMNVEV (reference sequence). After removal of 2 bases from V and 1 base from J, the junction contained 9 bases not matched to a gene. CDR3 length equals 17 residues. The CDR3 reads CASSLRLRRGGTDTQYF. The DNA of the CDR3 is TGTGCCAGCAGTTTAAGACTCCGACGGGGGGGCACAGATACGCAGTATTTT.

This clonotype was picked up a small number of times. CDR3 loop: CASSFSRGRGSPLHF. CDR3 DNA: TGTGCCAGCAGTTTCTCCAGGGGGCGCGGTTCACCCCTCCACTTT. V is TRBV28 and J is TRBJ1-6; 8 bases align to TRBD1. Per the germline V gene, CDR1 is MDHEN and CDR2 is SYDVKM. The CDR3 length is 15 residues. Trimming took 3 bases from V and 9 from J; bases not matched to a gene: 7. Based on the CDR3 plus reference TRBV28 and TRBJ1-6, the full variable domain is DVKVTQSSRYLVKRTGEKVFLECVQDMDHENMFWYRQDPGLGLRLIYFSYDVKMKEKGDIPEGYSVSREKKERFSLILESASTNQTSMYLCASSFSRGRGSPLHFGNGTRLTVT.

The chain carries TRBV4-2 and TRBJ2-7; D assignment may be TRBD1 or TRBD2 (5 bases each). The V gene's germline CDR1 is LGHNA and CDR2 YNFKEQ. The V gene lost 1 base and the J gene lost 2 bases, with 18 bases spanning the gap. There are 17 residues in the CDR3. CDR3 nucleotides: TGTGCCAGCAGCCAAGTGGGGCTCAGGTCGAGGGCCTACGAGCAGTACTTC. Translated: CASSQVGLRSRAYEQYF.

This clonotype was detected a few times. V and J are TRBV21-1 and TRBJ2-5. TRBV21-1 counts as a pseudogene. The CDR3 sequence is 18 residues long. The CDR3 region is CASSKEIKTSSEQETQYF. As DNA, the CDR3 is TGTGCCAGCAGCAAAGAAATAAAGACATCGTCGGAACAAGAGACCCAGTACTTC.

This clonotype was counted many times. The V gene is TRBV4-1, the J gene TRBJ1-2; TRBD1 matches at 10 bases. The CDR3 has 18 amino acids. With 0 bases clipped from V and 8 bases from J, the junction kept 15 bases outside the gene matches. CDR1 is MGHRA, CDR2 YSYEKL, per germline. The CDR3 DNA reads TGCGCCAGCAGCCAAGACCCGGGACAGGGGTCCCACGCCGACGGCTACACCTTC. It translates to CASSQDPGQGSHADGYTF.

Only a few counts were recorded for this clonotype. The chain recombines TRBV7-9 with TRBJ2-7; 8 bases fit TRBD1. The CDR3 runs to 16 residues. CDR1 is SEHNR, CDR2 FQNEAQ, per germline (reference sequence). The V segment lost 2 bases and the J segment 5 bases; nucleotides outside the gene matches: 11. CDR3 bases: TGTGCCAGCAGCTTACTCGTCTGGACAGGGAGCAACGAGCAGTACTTC. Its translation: CASSLLVWTGSNEQYF.

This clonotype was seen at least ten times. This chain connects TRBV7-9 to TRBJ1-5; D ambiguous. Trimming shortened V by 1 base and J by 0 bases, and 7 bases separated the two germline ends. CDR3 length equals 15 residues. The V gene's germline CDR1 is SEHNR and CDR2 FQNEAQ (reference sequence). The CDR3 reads CASSLGDNSNQPQHF. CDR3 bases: TGTGCCAGCAGCTTAGGAGATAATAGCAATCAGCCCCAGCATTTT.

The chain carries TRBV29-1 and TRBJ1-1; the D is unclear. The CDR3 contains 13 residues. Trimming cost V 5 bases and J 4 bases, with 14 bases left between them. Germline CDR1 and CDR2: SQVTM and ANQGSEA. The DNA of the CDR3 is TGCAGCGTTCGATATAGACCTACCACTGAAGCTTTCTTT. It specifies CSVRYRPTTEAFF.

Here the CDR3 reads CAISGTAGGETQYF. CDR3 sequence (DNA): TGTGCCATCAGTGGGACGGCCGGTGGGGAGACCCAGTACTTC. This rearrangement joins TRBV10-3 to TRBJ2-4; D remains ambiguous. The end of the DNA aligns better with TRBJ2-5, so the J call may be wrong. The CDR3 runs to 14 residues. Germline lookup yields CDR1 ENHRY and CDR2 SYGVKD.

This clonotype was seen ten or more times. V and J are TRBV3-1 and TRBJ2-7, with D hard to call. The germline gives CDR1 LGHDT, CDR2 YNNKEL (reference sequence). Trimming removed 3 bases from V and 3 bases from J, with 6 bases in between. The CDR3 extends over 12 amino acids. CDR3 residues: CASSQRIYEQYF. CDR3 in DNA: TGTGCCAGCAGCCAGCGAATCTACGAGCAGTACTTC.

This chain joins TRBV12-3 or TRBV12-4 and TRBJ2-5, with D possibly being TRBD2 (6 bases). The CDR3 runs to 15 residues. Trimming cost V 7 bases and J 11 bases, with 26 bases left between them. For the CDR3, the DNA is TGTGCCAGCACCTCGTCCCTAGCGCTTTACAATGAGCAGTACTTC. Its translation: CASTSSLALYNEQYF.

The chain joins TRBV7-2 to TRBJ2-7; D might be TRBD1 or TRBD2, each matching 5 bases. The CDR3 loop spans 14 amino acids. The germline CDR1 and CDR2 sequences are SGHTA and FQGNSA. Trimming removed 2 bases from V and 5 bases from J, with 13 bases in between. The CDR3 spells CASSLRGDRNEQYF. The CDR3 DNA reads TGTGCCAGCAGCTTACGAGGGGATAGGAACGAGCAGTACTTC.

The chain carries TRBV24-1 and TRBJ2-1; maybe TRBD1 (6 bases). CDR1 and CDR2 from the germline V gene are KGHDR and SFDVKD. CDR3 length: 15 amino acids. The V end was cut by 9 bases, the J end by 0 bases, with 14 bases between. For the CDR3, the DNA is TGTGCCACCGTGGACAGTCGGAGCTCCTACAATGAGCAGTTCTTC. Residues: CATVDSRSSYNEQFF.

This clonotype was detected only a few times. CDR3 in amino acids: CSAPLGSRLGVSYEQYF. The CDR3 nucleotides are TGCAGTGCACCTTTGGGCTCACGTCTAGGGGTTTCGTACGAGCAGTACTTC. This chain links TRBV20-1 with TRBJ2-7; possibly TRBD1 for D (5 bases). Germline CDR1 DFQATT, CDR2 SNEGSKA (reference sequence). V lost 6 bases and J lost 4, with 28 bases in between. CDR3 length: 17 amino acids.